This TCR beta chain was captured in a study of shared clonotypes between healthy human individuals. The table came from immunoSEQ multiplex PCR; TCRdb's copy has only in-frame clones and leaves some out. The profile covers about 580,000 clones, with 98% appearing a single time and around 0.3% taken by the ten largest. The CDR3 length is 15 residues. Looked up from germline, CDR1 is SGHNT and CDR2 is YYREEE (reference sequence). The V segment lost 4 bases and the J segment 2 bases; nucleotides outside the gene matches: 4. Positively selected for CCR7, the CD45RO-negative cells used as naive CD8 cells excluded terminally differentiated effector memory CD45RA+ cells.

V usage is TRBV5-4 and J usage is TRBJ2-1; TRBD2 matches at 9 bases. The sample consisted of naive CD8+ T cells sorted from blood. This clonotype was obtained from a man aged 30 to 45 in good health. The CDR3 nucleotides read TGTGCCAGCAGCCTGGGACTAGCAACCTACAATGAGCAGTTCTTC. This codes for CASSLGLATYNEQFF.